This is a list of T cell receptor beta chains from one sample in a study of response to subunit inactivated influenza vaccine. In TCRdb, the RT-PCR reads were re-called with MiXCR into one record per CDR3 protein. The data show hundreds of thousands of distinct CDR3 sequences, 15% to 17% seen once. This sample comprised PBMCs from blood, obtained 11 to 12 days after vaccination. The source is a man in his forties or fifties who received an inactivated influenza vaccine. Each CDR3 is given with its conserved first and last residue. D genes are given only for firm matches. Expanded clones are given a class, and other clones once, few, many or no size at all.

D gene	V gene	clone size	J gene	CDR3 protein	CDR3 DNA
.	TRBV4-3	.	TRBJ2-2	CASSQAPPTNAGELFF	TGCGCCAGCAGCCAAGCCCCCCCGACGAACGCCGGGGAGCTGTTTTTT
TRBD2	TRBV9	few	TRBJ2-1	CASSVVLASGEQFF	TGTGCCAGCAGCGTAGTACTAGCGAGTGGTGAGCAGTTCTTC
.	TRBV29-1	many	TRBJ2-3	CSVEWFEHGTDTQYF	TGCAGCGTTGAATGGTTCGAGCACGGCACAGATACGCAGTATTTT
TRBD2	TRBV20-1	.	TRBJ2-5	CSGEWERGPRETQYF	TGCAGTGGCGAGTGGGAGCGGGGGCCGCGGGAGACCCAGTACTTC
.	TRBV4-3	.	TRBJ2-3	CASSPRLVDTQYF	TGCGCCAGCAGCCCAAGGTTGGTGGATACGCAGTATTTT
.	TRBV12-3/TRBV12-4	many	TRBJ2-2	CASSPGTLNTGELFF	TGCGCCAGCAGCCCCGGGACCCTGAACACCGGGGAGCTGTTTTTT
TRBD1	TRBV5-1	few	TRBJ1-2	CASSSNDRVTGYTF	TGCGCCAGCAGCTCAAACGACAGGGTGACGGGCTACACCTTC
.	TRBV29-1	few	TRBJ1-5	CSSSETGYYSNQPQHF	TGCAGCAGCAGTGAGACAGGCTATTATAGCAATCAGCCCCAGCATTTT
.	TRBV29-1	many	TRBJ1-1	CSVAGVGTEAFF	TGCAGCGTTGCGGGGGTGGGCACTGAAGCTTTCTTT
TRBD1	TRBV15	many	TRBJ2-4	CATSSEKTGNAKNIQYF	TGTGCCACCAGCAGTGAAAAGACAGGGAACGCCAAAAACATTCAGTACTTC
TRBD1	TRBV29-1	few	TRBJ2-7	CSVETGDSYEQYF	TGCAGCGTTGAAACAGGGGACTCCTACGAGCAGTACTTC
TRBD1	TRBV2	few	TRBJ2-7	CAMGQSSYEQYF	TGTGCCATGGGACAGAGCTCCTACGAGCAGTACTTC
.	TRBV7-8	few	TRBJ2-3	CASSFRPQTTDTQYF	TGTGCCAGCAGCTTTCGGCCCCAGACGACCGATACGCAGTATTTT
TRBD1	TRBV20-1	many	TRBJ2-5	CSARATGQGQTQYF	TGCAGTGCTAGAGCTACGGGACAGGGCCAGACCCAGTACTTC
.	TRBV7-9	.	TRBJ1-1	CASSPNRAQPNTEAFF	TGTGCCAGCAGCCCAAATCGGGCACAACCAAACACTGAAGCTTTCTTT
.	TRBV6-2/TRBV6-3	.	TRBJ2-7	CASSKPQGEQYF	TGTGCCAGCAGCAAACCTCAGGGGGAGCAGTACTTC
.	TRBV6-1	.	TRBJ2-7	CASSEGAGYYEQYF	TGTGCCAGCAGTGAAGGAGCAGGGTACTACGAGCAGTACTTC
.	TRBV15	.	TRBJ2-5	CATSRAGQSWETQYF	TGTGCCACCAGCAGAGCCGGACAGAGTTGGGAGACCCAGTACTTC
.	TRBV4-2	.	TRBJ2-1	CASSQEGAGNYNEQFF	TGTGCCAGCAGCCAAGAGGGGGCGGGGAATTACAATGAGCAGTTCTTC
.	TRBV12-3/TRBV12-4	many	TRBJ2-7	CASSPGVEIYEQYF	TGTGCCAGCAGCCCCGGGGTAGAAATCTACGAGCAGTACTTC
TRBD1	TRBV6-4	.	TRBJ2-3	CASSEQGVGTDTQYF	TGTGCCAGCAGTGAACAGGGGGTGGGCACAGATACGCAGTATTTT
.	TRBV24-1	.	TRBJ2-3	CATTGAEDTQYF	TGTGCCACCACAGGGGCGGAGGATACGCAGTATTTT
.	TRBV7-8	.	TRBJ2-7	CASSLWAIPVTRRYEQYF	TGTGCCAGCAGCTTATGGGCCATTCCCGTTACCCGAAGATACGAGCAGTACTTC
TRBD1	TRBV3-1	many	TRBJ1-5	CASSRTGFGQPQHF	TGTGCCAGCAGCCGGACAGGGTTCGGTCAGCCCCAGCATTTT
TRBD2	TRBV6-5	few	TRBJ2-2	CASSYGGLAGGLAGELFF	TGTGCCAGCAGTTACGGCGGACTAGCGGGAGGTCTTGCCGGGGAGCTGTTTTTT
TRBD2	TRBV28	.	TRBJ2-3	CASSYAGGTGTQYF	TGTGCCAGCAGTTACGCGGGGGGCACCGGTACGCAGTATTTT
.	TRBV29-1	.	TRBJ2-7	CSVGLGYSYEQYF	TGCAGCGTTGGTTTGGGGTACTCCTACGAGCAGTACTTC
.	TRBV15	few	TRBJ2-7	CATSRAGEAYEQYF	TGTGCCACCAGCAGAGCAGGGGAGGCCTACGAGCAGTACTTC
.	TRBV20-1	few	TRBJ2-3	CSATYPLASSTDTQYF	TGCAGTGCTACCTATCCCCTAGCGAGTAGCACAGATACGCAGTATTTT
.	TRBV7-9	few	TRBJ1-4	CASSPQLLRQYEKLFF	TGTGCCAGCAGTCCACAACTGCTTCGACAATATGAAAAACTGTTTTTT
TRBD1	TRBV9	.	TRBJ2-5	CASSQRGLPETQYF	TGTGCCAGCAGCCAGAGGGGGCTGCCGGAGACCCAGTACTTC
.	TRBV7-2	few	TRBJ2-3	CASSPSQGAYTQYF	TGTGCCAGCAGCCCCAGCCAAGGGGCCTATACGCAGTATTTT